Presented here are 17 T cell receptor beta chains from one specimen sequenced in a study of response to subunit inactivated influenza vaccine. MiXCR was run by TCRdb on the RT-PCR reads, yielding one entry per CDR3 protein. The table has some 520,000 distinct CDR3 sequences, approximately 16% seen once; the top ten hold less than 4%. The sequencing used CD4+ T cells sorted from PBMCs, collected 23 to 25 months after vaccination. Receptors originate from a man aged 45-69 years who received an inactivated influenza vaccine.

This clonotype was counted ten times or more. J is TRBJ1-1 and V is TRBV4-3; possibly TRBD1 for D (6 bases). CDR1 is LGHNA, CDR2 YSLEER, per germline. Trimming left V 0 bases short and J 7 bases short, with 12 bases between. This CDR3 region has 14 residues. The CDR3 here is CASSQDDRQGEAFF. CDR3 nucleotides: TGCGCCAGCAGCCAAGACGACAGGCAAGGTGAAGCTTTCTTT.

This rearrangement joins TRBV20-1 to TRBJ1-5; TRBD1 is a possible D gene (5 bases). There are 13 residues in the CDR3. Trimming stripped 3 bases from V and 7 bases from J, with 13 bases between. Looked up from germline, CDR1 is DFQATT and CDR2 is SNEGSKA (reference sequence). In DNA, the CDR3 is TGCAGTGCTAGTGAGCACAAGGGGCAGCCCCAGCATTTT. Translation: CSASEHKGQPQHF.

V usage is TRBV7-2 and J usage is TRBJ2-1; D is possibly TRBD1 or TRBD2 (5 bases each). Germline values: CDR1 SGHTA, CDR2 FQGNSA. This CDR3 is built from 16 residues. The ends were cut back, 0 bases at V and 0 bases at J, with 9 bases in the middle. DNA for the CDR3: TGTGCCAGCAGCTTAGCCGGGGCAAGCTCCTACAATGAGCAGTTCTTC. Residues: CASSLAGASSYNEQFF. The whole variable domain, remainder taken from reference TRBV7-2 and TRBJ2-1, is GAGVSQSPSNKVTEKGKDVELRCDPISGHTALYWYRQSLGQGLEFLIYFQGNSAPDKSGLPSDRFSAERTGGSVSTLTIQRTQQEDSAVYLCASSLAGASSYNEQFFGPGTRLTVL.

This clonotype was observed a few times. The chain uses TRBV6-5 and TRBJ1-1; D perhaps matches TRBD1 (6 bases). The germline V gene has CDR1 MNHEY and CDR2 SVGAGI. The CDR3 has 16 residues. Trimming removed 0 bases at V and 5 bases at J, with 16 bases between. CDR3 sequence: CASSYSPPGARTEAFF. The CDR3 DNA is TGTGCCAGCAGTTACTCGCCGCCGGGGGCTAGAACTGAAGCTTTCTTT.

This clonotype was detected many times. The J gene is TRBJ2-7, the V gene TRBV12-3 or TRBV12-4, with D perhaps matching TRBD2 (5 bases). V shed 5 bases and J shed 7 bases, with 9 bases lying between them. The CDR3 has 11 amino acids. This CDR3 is CASSISGEQYF. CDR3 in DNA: TGTGCCAGCAGTATCTCGGGGGAGCAGTACTTC.

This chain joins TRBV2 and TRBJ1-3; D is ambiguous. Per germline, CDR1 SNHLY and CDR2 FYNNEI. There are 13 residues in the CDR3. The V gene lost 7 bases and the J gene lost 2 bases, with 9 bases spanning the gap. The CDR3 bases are TGTGCCAGCATCCCCGAGGCTGGAAACACCATATATTTT. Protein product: CASIPEAGNTIYF.

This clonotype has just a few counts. DNA for the CDR3: TGCAGTGCTTCAAGGCAAACTAATGAAAAACTGTTTTTT. Protein sequence: CSASRQTNEKLFF. This chain joins TRBV20-1 and TRBJ1-4; unclear D gene. V lost 5 bases to trimming and J lost 1 base, with 8 bases between them. The CDR3 loop spans 13 amino acids. Germline V lookup: CDR1 DFQATT, CDR2 SNEGSKA (reference sequence).

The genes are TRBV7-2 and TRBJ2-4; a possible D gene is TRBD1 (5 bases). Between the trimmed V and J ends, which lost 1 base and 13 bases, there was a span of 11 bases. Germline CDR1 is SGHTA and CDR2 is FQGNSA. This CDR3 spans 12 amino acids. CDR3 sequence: CASSLVPGLQYF. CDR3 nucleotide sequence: TGTGCCAGCAGCTTAGTCCCAGGGTTGCAGTACTTC.

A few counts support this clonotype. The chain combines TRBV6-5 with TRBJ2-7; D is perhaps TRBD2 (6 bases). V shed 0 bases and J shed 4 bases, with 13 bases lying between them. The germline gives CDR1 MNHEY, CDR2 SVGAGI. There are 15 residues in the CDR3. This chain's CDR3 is CASSYSGGSGYEQYF. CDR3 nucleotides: TGTGCCAGCAGTTACTCCGGGGGATCGGGGTACGAGCAGTACTTC.

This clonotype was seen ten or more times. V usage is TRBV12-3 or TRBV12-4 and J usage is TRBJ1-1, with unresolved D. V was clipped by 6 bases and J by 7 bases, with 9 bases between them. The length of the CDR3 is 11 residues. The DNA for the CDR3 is TGTGCCAGCAGGTTGGGGTTTGAAGCTTTCTTT. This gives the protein CASRLGFEAFF.

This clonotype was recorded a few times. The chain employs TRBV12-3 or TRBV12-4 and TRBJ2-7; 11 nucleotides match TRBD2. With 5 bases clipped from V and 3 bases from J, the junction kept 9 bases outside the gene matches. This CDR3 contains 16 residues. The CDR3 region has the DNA TGTGCCAGCAGTCGACTAGCGGGGACCCTTAACTACGAGCAGTACTTC. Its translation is CASSRLAGTLNYEQYF.

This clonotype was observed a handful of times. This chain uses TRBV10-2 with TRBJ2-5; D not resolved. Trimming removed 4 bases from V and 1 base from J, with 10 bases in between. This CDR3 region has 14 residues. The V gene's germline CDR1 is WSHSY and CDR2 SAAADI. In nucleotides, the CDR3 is TGCGCCAGCAGTGGGCACAGACTCCAAGAGACCCAGTACTTC. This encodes CASSGHRLQETQYF.

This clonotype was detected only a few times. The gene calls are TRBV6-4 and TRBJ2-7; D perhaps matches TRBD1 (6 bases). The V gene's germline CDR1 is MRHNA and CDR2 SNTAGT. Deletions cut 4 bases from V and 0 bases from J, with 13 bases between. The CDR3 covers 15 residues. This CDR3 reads CASSGQDRVSYEQYF. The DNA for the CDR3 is TGTGCCAGCAGTGGCCAGGACAGAGTCTCCTACGAGCAGTACTTC.

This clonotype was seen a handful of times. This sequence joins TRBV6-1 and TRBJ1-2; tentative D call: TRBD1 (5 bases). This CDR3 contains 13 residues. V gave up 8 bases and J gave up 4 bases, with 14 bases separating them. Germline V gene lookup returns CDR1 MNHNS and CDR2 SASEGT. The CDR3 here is CASPPPGAYGYTF. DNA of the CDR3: TGTGCCAGCCCCCCTCCCGGGGCCTATGGCTACACCTTC.

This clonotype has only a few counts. CDR3 in amino acids: CSAREGEEANTEAFF. Here the CDR3 DNA reads TGCAGTGCTAGAGAAGGTGAGGAAGCGAACACTGAAGCTTTCTTT. The chain links TRBV20-1 to TRBJ1-1; D remains ambiguous. CDR1 is DFQATT, CDR2 SNEGSKA, per germline (reference sequence). This CDR3 is 15 amino acids long. Trimming removed 0 bases from V and 1 base from J, with 12 bases in between.

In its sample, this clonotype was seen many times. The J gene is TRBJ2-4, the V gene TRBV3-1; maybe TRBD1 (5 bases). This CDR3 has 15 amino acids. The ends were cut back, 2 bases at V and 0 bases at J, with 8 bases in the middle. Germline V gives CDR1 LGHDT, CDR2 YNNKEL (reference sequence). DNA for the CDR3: TGTGCCAGCAGCCAATCAGGGTTAGCCAAAAACATTCAGTACTTC. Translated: CASSQSGLAKNIQYF.

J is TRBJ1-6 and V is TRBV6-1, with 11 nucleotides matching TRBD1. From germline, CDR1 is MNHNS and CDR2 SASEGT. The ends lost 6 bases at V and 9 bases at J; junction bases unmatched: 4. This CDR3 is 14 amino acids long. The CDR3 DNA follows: TGTGCCAGCAGAGGACAGGGGGCAACTTCACCCCTCCACTTT. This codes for CASRGQGATSPLHF.